This is a list of T cell receptor beta chains from one sample in a study of HIV-infected children after antiretroviral therapy interruption. In TCRdb, the 3' RACE reads were re-called with MiXCR into one record per CDR3 protein. The profile shows about 89,000 distinct CDR3 sequences, around 6.9% of them singletons. Sequenced material: CD45RA+ CD4+ T cells from PBMCs, pooled from several time points, taken from a donor given antiretroviral therapy, either interrupted or continuous. All receptors come from a pool of human donors with HIV. The conserved cysteine and the conserved F or W are not part of the CDR3 here.

j_gene: TRBJ2-1; v_gene: TRBV6-6; CDR3aa: ASSYSSVSRSYNEQF
j_gene: TRBJ2-5; v_gene: TRBV4-2; CDR3aa: ASSQDLYGGTQETQY
j_gene: TRBJ2-7; v_gene: TRBV5-1; CDR3aa: ASSPRDSAYEQY
j_gene: TRBJ2-1; v_gene: TRBV12-5; CDR3aa: ASSLPDRGLEQF
j_gene: TRBJ1-6; v_gene: TRBV6-6; CDR3aa: ASSYPPGQGNSPLH
j_gene: TRBJ2-7; v_gene: TRBV14; CDR3aa: ASSQFGYEQY
j_gene: TRBJ1-1; v_gene: TRBV5-6; CDR3aa: ASSSGGWTGGAF
j_gene: TRBJ1-1; v_gene: TRBV24-1; CDR3aa: ATSDRTTTAF
j_gene: TRBJ1-6; v_gene: TRBV5-1; CDR3aa: ASSLRSQSSYNSPLH
j_gene: TRBJ1-2; v_gene: TRBV27; CDR3aa: ASRAGPWVNYGYT
j_gene: TRBJ1-5; v_gene: TRBV2; CDR3aa: ASSVQGANQPQH
j_gene: TRBJ2-7; v_gene: TRBV23-1; CDR3aa: ASTLLAAECSYEQY
j_gene: TRBJ2-5; v_gene: TRBV19; CDR3aa: ASSTRVWETQY
j_gene: TRBJ2-2; v_gene: TRBV5-1; CDR3aa: ASSLDAGTTGELF
j_gene: TRBJ2-3; v_gene: TRBV7-9; CDR3aa: ASTWGMDTQY
j_gene: TRBJ2-7; v_gene: TRBV5-6; CDR3aa: ASSLGLAGENEQY
j_gene: TRBJ2-7; v_gene: TRBV5-1; CDR3aa: ASSLEGGGSEQY
j_gene: TRBJ2-3; v_gene: TRBV5-1; CDR3aa: ASSGAGTGGSTDTQY
j_gene: TRBJ2-1; v_gene: TRBV20-1; CDR3aa: SAREGRDEQF
j_gene: TRBJ2-1; v_gene: TRBV25-1; CDR3aa: ASSGDRDSRL
j_gene: TRBJ1-2; v_gene: TRBV12-3/TRBV12-4; CDR3aa: ASSLHGQGGYGYT
j_gene: TRBJ1-4; v_gene: TRBV5-1; CDR3aa: ASSPDSTNEKLF
j_gene: TRBJ1-2; v_gene: TRBV6-6; CDR3aa: ASSDKSYGYT
j_gene: TRBJ2-4; v_gene: TRBV7-9; CDR3aa: ASSRRELAKNIQY
j_gene: TRBJ1-1; v_gene: TRBV27; CDR3aa: ASSFSSTGKTEAF
j_gene: TRBJ2-3; v_gene: TRBV10-2; CDR3aa: ASSQLAGGPDLSDTQY
j_gene: TRBJ2-1; v_gene: TRBV30; CDR3aa: AAGQGEANEQF
j_gene: TRBJ2-3; v_gene: TRBV7-3; CDR3aa: ASSLTGYTDTQY
j_gene: TRBJ2-5; v_gene: TRBV3-1; CDR3aa: ASSPGQRQETQY
j_gene: TRBJ1-3; v_gene: TRBV12-5; CDR3aa: ASERGQSFSGNTIY
j_gene: TRBJ2-5; v_gene: TRBV7-9; CDR3aa: ASSSTGSRQETQY
j_gene: TRBJ2-5; v_gene: TRBV5-4; CDR3aa: ASSFATGGLVETQY
j_gene: TRBJ1-1; v_gene: TRBV12-3/TRBV12-4; CDR3aa: ASSTGHYTEAF
j_gene: TRBJ2-5; v_gene: TRBV5-4; CDR3aa: ASSRGQQETQY
j_gene: TRBJ2-7; v_gene: TRBV19; CDR3aa: ASSLGNQGYEQY
j_gene: TRBJ2-3; v_gene: TRBV10-3; CDR3aa: AISELEGSWTDTQY
j_gene: TRBJ1-2; v_gene: TRBV18; CDR3aa: ASSPGSQGWNGYT
j_gene: TRBJ1-1; v_gene: TRBV18; CDR3aa: ASSRGEQVEAF
j_gene: TRBJ2-1; v_gene: TRBV3-1; CDR3aa: ASSQWGKSGGHGNEQF
j_gene: TRBJ2-3; v_gene: TRBV19; CDR3aa: ASSFPSTDTQY
j_gene: TRBJ1-1; v_gene: TRBV2; CDR3aa: ASNDRGVTEAF
j_gene: TRBJ1-1; v_gene: TRBV12-3/TRBV12-4; CDR3aa: ASSLFRDRATEAF
j_gene: TRBJ2-3; v_gene: TRBV7-9; CDR3aa: ASRTLRDRATDTQY
j_gene: TRBJ2-7; v_gene: TRBV3-1; CDR3aa: ASSQGRALYEQY
j_gene: TRBJ2-3; v_gene: TRBV5-1; CDR3aa: ASSAGTPTDTQY
j_gene: TRBJ1-1; v_gene: TRBV2; CDR3aa: ASHRQPNTEAF
j_gene: TRBJ2-3; v_gene: TRBV5-6; CDR3aa: ASSFGLSGGLRADTQY
j_gene: TRBJ2-5; v_gene: TRBV6-5; CDR3aa: ASSYFGRGHQETQY
j_gene: TRBJ2-1; v_gene: TRBV7-3; CDR3aa: ASSLTASGRLGLVI
j_gene: TRBJ2-7; v_gene: TRBV25-1; CDR3aa: ASSQGQGTYEQY